A single T cell receptor (beta chain) is shown here with its context. What it recognizes is unknown. The assay was immunoSEQ multiplex PCR, and TCRdb's table has in-frame clones only and misses some. The sample lists 95,000 to 110,000 clones; around 81% were seen once. This sample was taken from a study of glioma-infiltrating T cells after dendritic cell vaccination. As for the study in general: Dendritic cell vaccination trial patients had either newly diagnosed or recurrent glioblastoma.

Findings of the study overall: Longer survival after dendritic cell vaccination followed higher pretreatment TIL content.

V was clipped by 4 bases and J by 5 bases, with 15 bases between them. This CDR3 contains 15 residues. The germline CDR1 and CDR2 sequences are SGDLS and YYNGEE. The TCR originated in a human donor with glioblastoma. V gene TRBV9 combines with J gene TRBJ2-2; D is possibly TRBD2 (5 bases). The specimen was blood, collected before dendritic cell vaccination. The CDR3: CASSPRTEETGELFF. CDR3 nucleotides: TGTGCCAGCAGCCCCCGGACTGAGGAGACCGGGGAGCTGTTTTTT.